This T cell receptor beta chain came from a study of shared clonotypes between healthy human individuals. About the research overall: The composition of the donors was two women and a few men aged 18 to 49. Researchers assigned three CD4 naive, three CD4 memory, two CD8 naive and one CD8 memory plate to each donor. Study-level points and caveats: The four-donor shared clonotypes exceeded non-shared clonotypes in generation probability, with non-shared ones scoring lower.

TCRdb keeps only in-frame clones here, not all; method: immunoSEQ multiplex PCR. The table includes almost 750,000 clones, roughly two thirds detected once. V gave up 4 bases and J gave up 4 bases, with 15 bases separating them. Germline V gene sequence: CDR1 SGHTA, CDR2 FQGNSA. The CDR3 is made up of 15 amino acids. A note on this clone: No antigen is known for it.

The TCR comes from a woman younger than 45 in good health. The chain uses TRBV7-2 and TRBJ2-3; perhaps TRBD2 as D (6 bases). Sequenced sample: memory CD4+ T cells sorted from blood. Sample subset: CD45RA-negative fraction. This CDR3 reads CASSSRTTRPDTQYF. The CDR3 DNA reads TGTGCCAGCAGCTCACGGACGACTAGACCAGATACGCAGTATTTT.